Listed below are T cell receptor beta chains from one sample, sequenced in a study of PD-L1 blockade in urothelial cancer. Profiled with immunoSEQ multiplex PCR; TCRdb holds only in-frame clones, not every one. The table records under 130,000 clones, about 85% of them present only once. This specimen was PBMCs, taken around atezolizumab (anti-PD-L1) treatment. These receptors originate from a man aged 50 or older with urothelial cancer. The conserved cysteine and the conserved F or W are not part of the CDR3 here. The order of the fields is J gene, clone size, V gene, CDR3 protein. Clone size is stated in some rows and not others, as once, few, many or a class when expanded.

j_gene: TRBJ2-3
abundance: -
v_gene: TRBV7-8
CDR3aa: ASSSYAADTQY

j_gene: TRBJ2-7
abundance: few
v_gene: TRBV18
CDR3aa: ASSPDRGLIYEQY

j_gene: TRBJ1-6
abundance: -
v_gene: TRBV2
CDR3aa: ASTGGGGRSPLH

j_gene: TRBJ2-1
abundance: -
v_gene: TRBV28
CDR3aa: ASRGGPTHNEQF

j_gene: TRBJ2-3
abundance: once
v_gene: TRBV9
CDR3aa: ASSVGSGGRTDTQY

j_gene: TRBJ2-7
abundance: -
v_gene: TRBV28
CDR3aa: ASSSGGQSTYEQY

j_gene: TRBJ1-3
abundance: -
v_gene: TRBV6-5
CDR3aa: ASSNPGLHTIY

j_gene: TRBJ2-3
abundance: -
v_gene: TRBV18
CDR3aa: ASSPLQGVTDTQY

j_gene: TRBJ2-3
abundance: once
v_gene: TRBV5-4
CDR3aa: ASSKLGLSGGDTDTQY

j_gene: TRBJ1-6
abundance: few
v_gene: TRBV5-1
CDR3aa: ASSPGQGTSPLH

j_gene: TRBJ2-7
abundance: -
v_gene: TRBV6-5
CDR3aa: ASSYGTSGYEQY

j_gene: TRBJ2-5
abundance: -
v_gene: TRBV5-1
CDR3aa: ASSSQGHQETQY

j_gene: TRBJ2-7
abundance: -
v_gene: TRBV2
CDR3aa: ASSEDRGHNEQY

j_gene: TRBJ1-3
abundance: -
v_gene: TRBV10-1
CDR3aa: ASSGGVVGNTIY

j_gene: TRBJ1-4
abundance: once
v_gene: TRBV28
CDR3aa: ASSPTGLTEKLF

j_gene: TRBJ1-6
abundance: -
v_gene: TRBV6-1
CDR3aa: ASSEWAHSSSYNSPLH

j_gene: TRBJ2-1
abundance: -
v_gene: TRBV10-1
CDR3aa: ASLRGEKWNEQF

j_gene: TRBJ1-1
abundance: once
v_gene: TRBV28
CDR3aa: ASGEFGRWRNTEAF

j_gene: TRBJ2-1
abundance: -
v_gene: TRBV19
CDR3aa: ASSIGRVQF

j_gene: TRBJ1-5
abundance: -
v_gene: TRBV28
CDR3aa: ASTVATQPQH

j_gene: TRBJ2-2
abundance: -
v_gene: TRBV19
CDR3aa: ASSIFSGSYTGELF

j_gene: TRBJ2-1
abundance: -
v_gene: TRBV5-4
CDR3aa: ASSVGRAGDEQF

j_gene: TRBJ1-6
abundance: -
v_gene: TRBV6-5
CDR3aa: ASSWRGDNNSPLH

j_gene: TRBJ2-7
abundance: -
v_gene: TRBV27
CDR3aa: ASSLSAGPYEQY

j_gene: TRBJ2-2
abundance: -
v_gene: TRBV19
CDR3aa: ASTETRGQGYTGELF

j_gene: TRBJ2-7
abundance: -
v_gene: TRBV4-1
CDR3aa: ASSQAAGPSYEQY

j_gene: TRBJ1-2
abundance: once
v_gene: TRBV30
CDR3aa: AWSVAGGIGYT

j_gene: TRBJ1-1
abundance: -
v_gene: TRBV10-1
CDR3aa: ASSEVPGMNTEAF